This T cell receptor (beta chain) was recovered during a study of OX40 agonist ivuxolimab in advanced cancers. Germline CDR1 reads SGHVS; CDR2 reads FNYEAQ. The CDR3 is 13 amino acids. Trimming took 1 base from V and 2 from J, leaving 4 bases between them. Sequencing was performed with immunoSEQ multiplex PCR; in TCRdb, only in-frame clones are kept and a portion is missing. The sample consists of 30,000 to 40,000 clones, around 74% of them appearing once. The material sequenced was CD4+ or CD8+ T cells sorted from blood, taken in a trial of the OX40 agonist ivuxolimab. The chain employs TRBV7-6 and TRBJ2-3, with D unclear. The TCR was taken from an adult with an advanced solid tumor such as melanoma, head and neck, liver or kidney cancer. DNA of the CDR3: TGTGCCAGCAGCTTAGTATTCACAGATACGCAGTATTTT. It encodes CASSLVFTDTQYF.